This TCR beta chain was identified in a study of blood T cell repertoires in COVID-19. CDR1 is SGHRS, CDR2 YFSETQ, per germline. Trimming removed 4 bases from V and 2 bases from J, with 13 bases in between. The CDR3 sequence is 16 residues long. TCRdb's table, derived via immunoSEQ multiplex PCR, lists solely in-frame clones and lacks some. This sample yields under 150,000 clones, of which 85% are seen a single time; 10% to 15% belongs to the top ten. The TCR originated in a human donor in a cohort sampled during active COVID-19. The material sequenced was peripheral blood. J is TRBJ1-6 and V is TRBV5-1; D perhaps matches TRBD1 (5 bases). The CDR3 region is CASSAAETAYNSPLHF. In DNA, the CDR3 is TGCGCCAGCAGCGCGGCCGAGACAGCCTATAATTCACCCCTCCACTTT. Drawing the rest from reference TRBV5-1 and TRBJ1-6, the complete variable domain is KAGVTQTPRYLIKTRGQQVTLSCSPISGHRSVSWYQQTPGQGLQFLFEYFSETQRNKGNFPGRFSGRQFSNSRSEMNVSTLELGDSALYLCASSAAETAYNSPLHFGNGTRLTVT.